This T cell receptor (beta chain) was captured in a study of T cells after posttransplantation cyclophosphamide. General study results and limits: Skin or GI-infiltrating T cells shared few TRB sequences with blood. TRB clonality was highly associated with recipient CMV seropositivity and reactivation. Later blood repertoires were often dominated by clones from the donor CD8+ memory compartment.

Of note for this clone: Antigen: not known.

Here immunoSEQ multiplex PCR was the method, and the copy in TCRdb shows in-frame clones only, minus some. The sample carries more than 20,000 clones, roughly 86% recorded once. V dropped 1 base and J dropped 0 bases, with 12 bases sitting between them. The CDR3 contains 16 residues. From germline, CDR1 is SGHAT and CDR2 FQNNGV. This TCR came from a woman in her sixties with a blood cancer, CMV-positive, and with a related stem cell donor. J is TRBJ2-5 and V is TRBV11-2; TRBD2 might be the D (6 bases). Sequenced sample: PBMCs. The CDR3 region is CASSLGVAVYQETQYF. CDR3 DNA: TGTGCCAGCAGCTTAGGGGTAGCGGTGTACCAAGAGACCCAGTACTTC.